This T cell receptor beta chain was profiled in a study of cytomegalovirus exposure and HLA in healthy donors (TCRdb year 2017). About the study as a whole: In an earlier analysis of approximately 640 of the donors, 250 to 300 Gb of sequence data and some 100 million unique TCR beta sequences from about 190 million T cells were reported. Roughly 300 gigabases of sequencing data and approximately 92 million unique TCR sequences made up an early release that covered about 640 HLA-typed donors. Of the roughly 390 genotyped donors, over 65% fell in the genetic ancestry cluster associated with self-reported Caucasian donors. The aim of the study was to test whether cataloging public T cell receptors could identify signatures of past pathogen exposure. The study profiled the T cell repertoires of about 720 subjects by immunosequencing and related them to cytomegalovirus serostatus. Along with the approximately 620-subject first cohort, a separate validation cohort of over a hundred different subjects was used. High-throughput TCR immunosequencing, statistical association of individual TCRs with disease status, and machine learning were combined to predict cytomegalovirus infection status. To study patterns of TCR occurrence, a later analysis re-analyzed previously published TCR beta repertoires from 700 or so donors and added high-resolution HLA genotyping. The later analysis used no new phenotypic data to find candidate immune exposures, relying instead on TCR beta sequences and their occurrence across donors. To decide whether each TCR beta V gene segment behaved as functional or pseudogenic, an earlier analysis of fewer than 750 of the donors relied on high-throughput TCR beta sequencing. Donor age, sex, ethnicity and CMV serostatus were compiled together with the repertoire data. A later genetic analysis used genome-wide SNP genotypes for about 65% of the 666 donors, treating that subset as a discovery cohort. Every discovery cohort repertoire had been produced on one sequencing platform. Class I and class II HLA loci were covered by the typing at four-digit resolution. The number of donors typed differed by locus, with 629-630 for A, B, C, DRB1 and DQB1, more than 500 for DQA1, approximately 580 for DPA1, and around 460 for DPB1. Several DR-DQ haplotypes were treated as single units for association and clustering because of strong linkage in the cohort. On average, around 230,000 unique TCR beta nucleotide sequences were sequenced per donor among several hundred genotyped donors of the cohort, with roughly 18% of those sequences being non-productive.

A note on this clone: Its antigen is unknown. Base qualities are missing; no much larger clone stands one base away.

General findings and caveats noted by the study authors: Because HLA typing was unavailable for some donors at each locus, only the typed subset was used in association tests. It was suggested by the authors that the approach could potentially be generalized to other disease states and immunological phenotypes. CMV serostatus was the only immune exposure information available for the cohort. Only TCR beta chains were sequenced in this cohort, and the absence of alpha or paired-chain data limited detectable features. In vitro tests confirmed that three of the cytomegalovirus-associated TCR beta chains recognize cytomegalovirus antigens. A total of 150 or so TCR beta chains were listed by the study as associated with cytomegalovirus. The earlier analysis of some 560 of the donors excluded approximately 17 rarely observed V segments, including chromosome 9 orphons, because counts were too low. In a later analysis, most CMV-associated TCR beta chains were found to appear HLA-restricted, with HLA associations seemingly driven largely by CMV exposure. According to a later analysis, TCR association rates differed among HLA loci, with DRB1 alleles showing the most associated TCRs and HLA-C alleles showing the fewest. A further reported finding was that TCR beta sequences accurately predicted the HLA-A and HLA-B alleles for most subjects in the first cohort. An association between a missense DCLRE1C variant and V-gene and J-gene trimming of TCR beta chains was found in a later genetic analysis and replicated in an independent cohort. A cluster of highly shared sequence variants was judged likely to represent a technical artifact of the sequencing pipeline. Most TCR sequences were seen in very few donors, while some public TCRs were found in many individuals. Cytomegalovirus status was reported to be diagnosed by the classifier with high specificity and sensitivity in both the original and validation cohorts. A later analysis found that HLA-associated TCR beta chains were more clonally expanded and had lower generation probabilities than equally common non-associated chains. Broadly in line with IMGT annotations, most TCR beta V segments showed up in productive rearrangements about 90% or about 30% of the time in an earlier analysis of several hundred of the donors. Some IMGT-functional V segments, including TRBV6-2 and TRBV6-3, could not be distinguished by the 87-base-pair reads and were therefore excluded. Presence/absence analyses assumed roughly uniform sequencing depth across donors, an assumption that may not hold. In a later genetic analysis, fewer N-insertions in productive TCRs were reported among donors in an Asian-associated ancestry cluster than the approximately 710-donor mean. Several of the top co-occurrence clusters appeared to be linked to parvovirus B19, influenza, CMV and Epstein-Barr virus, according to a later analysis. Linkage disequilibrium might explain the correlated functional status among segregating V segments, but an unknown experimental factor could not be ruled out. Assigning TCR associations to individual alleles was difficult when HLA alleles, especially DR and DQ, strongly co-occurred. A later analysis associated 16,951 TCR beta sequences with specific HLA alleles at a false discovery rate of 0.05.

The receptor library was made with the immunoSEQ multiplex PCR assay. For the multiplex PCR, a mixture combining 60 forward primers for TCR Vbeta segments and 13 reverse primers for TCR Jbeta segments was used. Amplification of the CDR3 region of rearranged TCR beta genes was performed with a multiplex PCR assay on genomic DNA. The amplified TCR beta libraries were sequenced on the Illumina HiSeq System as 87-base-pair reads. The study's own analysis went as follows. A later analysis tallied 80 million to 95 million unique TCR beta chains across the 650 to 750 repertoires, and around 10 million of those chains were shared by two or more donors. Raw reads were error-corrected and collapsed into unique sequences with a nearest-neighbor algorithm that merged closely related sequences to remove PCR and sequencing errors. To assign V, D and J gene segments, CDR3 sequences were aligned to IMGT reference sequences. Each retained sequence needed at least a six-nucleotide match to both a V gene segment and a J gene segment. A rearrangement counted as productive if the CDR3 had no stop codons and remained in frame with V and J, and every other rearrangement counted as non-productive. Following IMGT convention, CDR3 was defined as the stretch from the second conserved V-encoded cysteine to the conserved J-encoded phenylalanine. The earlier analysis of about 590 of the donors excluded sequences that lacked an unambiguous match to a single V gene segment. An earlier analysis of several hundred of the donors called V segments functional above 56.7% productive rearrangements and segregating when the between-donor standard deviation exceeded 5%. A statistical classification framework was built to diagnose cytomegalovirus status from the catalog of TCR beta chain sequences. V and J gene assignment, in a later analysis, came from comparing TCR nucleotide sequences with IMGT/GENE-DB human TR gene sequences. In a later analysis, CDR3 sequences and most-parsimonious VDJ recombination scenarios were assigned using the TCRdist pipeline. In a later analysis, every TCR beta chain was defined by the combination of its CDR3 amino acid sequence and its V-gene family, and reads without a unique V-gene family were dropped. As a way to deal with suspected cross-contamination and a sequencing artifact, a later analysis dropped 592 nucleotide sequences that were highly shared and had low generation probability. For each public chain, a later analysis derived a clonal expansion index from normalized ranks of inferred template counts within each repertoire. In a later analysis, generation probabilities were computed using a VDJ recombination model fitted to out-of-frame rearrangements, and the results were checked against IGoR. A later analysis scored TCR-TCR, TCR-HLA and TCR-CMV co-occurrence with hypergeometric tests, applying a repertoire-size bias correction to TCR pairs. To estimate false discovery rates, a later analysis permuted the HLA or CMV assignments 20 times. In a later analysis, co-occurring TCRs were grouped using DBSCAN, and TCRdist sequence similarity was added for clustering within HLA-allele-positive subsets. Co-occurrence clustering excluded repertoires with fewer than 30,000 or more than 120,000 public chains, plus five with anomalous nucleotide sharing. What TCRdb holds here is the immuneACCESS table cut down to in-frame rearrangements. Part of the clones is not present; checked against another copy, under half of the missing clones reflect an unresolved V gene, and the others are unexplained. That table is the source of V, J and clone size, and D and trimming were worked out from the DNA. The sample has 100,000 to 150,000 clones on record, about four fifths of them singletons. The ten largest clonotypes hold 1.5% of the sample.

The germline V gene specifies SGHDT as CDR1 and YYEEEE as CDR2. Trimming at the junction amounts to 1 base on V and 6 bases on J, and the germline ends lie 8 bases apart. The CDR3 runs 14 residues from the cysteine to the phenylalanine. Just CDR3 DNA is preserved here, 42 bases in frame from base 1. In total, 666 healthy bone marrow donors made up the cohort. At the time of sampling, all cohort members were nominally healthy, though unrecorded immune exposures were likely present. The donor tested CMV seronegative, placing the donor among the roughly 400 seronegative members of the cohort. A peripheral blood sample was collected from each donor, and TCR beta sequencing was performed on peripheral blood mononuclear cells. Genomic DNA extraction from the blood cell samples was performed with the Qiagen DNeasy Blood Extraction Kit.

Recombination linked TRBV5-6 to TRBJ1-6; no D gene is confidently identified. The sample taken for sequencing was PBMCs. The receptor was isolated from a woman under 30 in good health and CMV-seronegative. The CDR3 reads as follows: CASSLIQINSPLHF. Here is the DNA: TGTGCCAGCAGCTTGATCCAGATTAATTCACCCCTCCACTTT.